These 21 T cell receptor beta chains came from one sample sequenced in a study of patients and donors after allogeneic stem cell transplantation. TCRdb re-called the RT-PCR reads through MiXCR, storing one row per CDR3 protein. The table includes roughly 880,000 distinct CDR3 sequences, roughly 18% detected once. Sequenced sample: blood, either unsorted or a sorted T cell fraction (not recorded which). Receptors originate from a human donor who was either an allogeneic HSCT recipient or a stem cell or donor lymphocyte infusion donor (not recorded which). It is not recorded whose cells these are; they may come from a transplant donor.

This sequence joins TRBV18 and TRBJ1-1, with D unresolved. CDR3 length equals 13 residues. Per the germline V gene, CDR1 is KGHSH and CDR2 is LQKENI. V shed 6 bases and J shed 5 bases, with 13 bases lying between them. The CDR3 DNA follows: TGTGCCAGCTCCCCCGAGCGACTTACTGAAGCTTTCTTT. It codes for CASSPERLTEAFF.

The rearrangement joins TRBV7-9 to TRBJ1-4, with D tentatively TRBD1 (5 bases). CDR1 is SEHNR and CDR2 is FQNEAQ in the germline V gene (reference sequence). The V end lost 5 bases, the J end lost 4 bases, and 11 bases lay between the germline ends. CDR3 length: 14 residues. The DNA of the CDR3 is TGTGCCAGCAGCGCACTGACAGTTAATGAAAAACTGTTTTTT. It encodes CASSALTVNEKLFF.

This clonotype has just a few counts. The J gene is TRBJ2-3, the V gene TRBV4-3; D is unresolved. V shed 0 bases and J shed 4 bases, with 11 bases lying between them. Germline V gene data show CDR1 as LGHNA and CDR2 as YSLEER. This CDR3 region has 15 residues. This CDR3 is CASSQDPRIADTQYF. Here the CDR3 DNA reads TGCGCCAGCAGCCAAGACCCGCGCATCGCAGATACGCAGTATTTT.

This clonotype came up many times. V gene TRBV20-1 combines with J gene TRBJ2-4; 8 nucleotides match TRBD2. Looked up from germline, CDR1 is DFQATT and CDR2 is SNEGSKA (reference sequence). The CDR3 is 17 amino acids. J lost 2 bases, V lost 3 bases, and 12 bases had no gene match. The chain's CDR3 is CSASLPTTGGTKNIQYF. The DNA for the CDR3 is TGCAGTGCTAGCTTACCAACAACGGGAGGGACCAAAAACATTCAGTACTTC.

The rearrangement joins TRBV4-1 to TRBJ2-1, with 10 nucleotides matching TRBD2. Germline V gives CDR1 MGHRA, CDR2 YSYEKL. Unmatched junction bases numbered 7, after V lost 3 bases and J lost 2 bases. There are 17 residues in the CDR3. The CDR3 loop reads CASSQGPSGGTYNEQFF. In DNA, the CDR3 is TGCGCCAGCAGCCAGGGGCCTAGCGGGGGAACCTACAATGAGCAGTTCTTC.

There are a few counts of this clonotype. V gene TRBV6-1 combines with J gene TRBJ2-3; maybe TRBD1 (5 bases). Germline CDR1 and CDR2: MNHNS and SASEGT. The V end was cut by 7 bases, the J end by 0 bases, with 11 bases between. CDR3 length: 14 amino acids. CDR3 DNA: TGTGCCAGCAACGTGGGGCCTAGCACAGATACGCAGTATTTT. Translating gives CASNVGPSTDTQYF.

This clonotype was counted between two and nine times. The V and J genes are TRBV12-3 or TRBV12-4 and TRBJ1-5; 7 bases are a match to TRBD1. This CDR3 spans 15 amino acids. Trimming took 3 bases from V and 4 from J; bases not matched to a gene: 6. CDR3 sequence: CASSLGQKDNQPQHF. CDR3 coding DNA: TGTGCCAGCAGTTTGGGACAGAAAGATAATCAGCCCCAGCATTTT.

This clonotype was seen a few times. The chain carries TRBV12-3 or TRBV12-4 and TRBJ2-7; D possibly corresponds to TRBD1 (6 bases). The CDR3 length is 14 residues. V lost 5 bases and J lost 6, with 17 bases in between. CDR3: CASSADSVGFEQYF. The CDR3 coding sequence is TGTGCCAGCAGTGCGGACAGTGTAGGGTTCGAGCAGTACTTC.

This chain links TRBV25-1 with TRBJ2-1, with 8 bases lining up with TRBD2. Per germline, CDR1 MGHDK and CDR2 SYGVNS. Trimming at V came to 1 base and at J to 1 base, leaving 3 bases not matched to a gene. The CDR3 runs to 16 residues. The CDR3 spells CASSEFRGRSYNEQFF. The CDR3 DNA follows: TGTGCCAGCAGTGAATTCCGCGGGAGGTCCTACAATGAGCAGTTCTTC. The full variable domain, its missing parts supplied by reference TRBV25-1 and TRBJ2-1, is EADIYQTPRYLVIGTGKKITLECSQTMGHDKMYWYQQDPGMELHLIHYSYGVNSTEKGDLSSESTVSRIRTEHFPLTLESARPSHTSQYLCASSEFRGRSYNEQFFGPGTRLTVL.

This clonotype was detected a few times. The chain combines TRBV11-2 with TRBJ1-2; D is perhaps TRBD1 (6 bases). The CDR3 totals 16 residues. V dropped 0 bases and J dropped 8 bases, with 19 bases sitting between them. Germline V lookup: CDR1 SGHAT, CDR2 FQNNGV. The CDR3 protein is CASSLEPSGGRRGYTF. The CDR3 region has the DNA TGTGCCAGCAGCTTAGAGCCATCGGGGGGGCGTAGGGGCTACACCTTC.

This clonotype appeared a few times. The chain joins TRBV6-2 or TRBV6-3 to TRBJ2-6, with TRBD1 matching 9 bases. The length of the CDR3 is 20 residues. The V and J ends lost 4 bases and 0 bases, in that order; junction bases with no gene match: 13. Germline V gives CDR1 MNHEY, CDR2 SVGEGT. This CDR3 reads CASSFHRGRSPDSGANVLTF. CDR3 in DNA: TGTGCCAGCAGTTTTCACAGGGGGCGTTCCCCAGACTCTGGGGCCAACGTCCTGACTTTC.

This CDR3 reads CASSLSGGQVNEQFF. CDR3 coding DNA: TGCGCCAGCAGCTTGAGCGGGGGGCAGGTCAATGAGCAGTTCTTC. J is TRBJ2-1 and V is TRBV5-1, with 9 bases aligning to TRBD2. The V and J ends lost 1 base and 6 bases, in that order; junction bases with no gene match: 5. Germline lookup yields CDR1 SGHRS and CDR2 YFSETQ. There are 15 residues in the CDR3.

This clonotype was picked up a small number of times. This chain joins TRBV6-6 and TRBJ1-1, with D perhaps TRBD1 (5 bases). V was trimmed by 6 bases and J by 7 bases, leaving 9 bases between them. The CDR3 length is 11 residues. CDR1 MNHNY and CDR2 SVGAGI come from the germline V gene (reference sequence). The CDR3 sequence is CASRRGVEAFF. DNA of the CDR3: TGTGCCAGCAGAAGGGGCGTTGAAGCTTTCTTT.

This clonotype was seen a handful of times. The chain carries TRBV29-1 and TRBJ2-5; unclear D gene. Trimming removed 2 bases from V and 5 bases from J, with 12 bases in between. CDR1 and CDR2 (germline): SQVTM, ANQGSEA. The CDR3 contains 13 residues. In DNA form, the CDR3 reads TGCAGCGTTGAAAGACGGTCCGAGGAGACCCAGTACTTC. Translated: CSVERRSEETQYF.

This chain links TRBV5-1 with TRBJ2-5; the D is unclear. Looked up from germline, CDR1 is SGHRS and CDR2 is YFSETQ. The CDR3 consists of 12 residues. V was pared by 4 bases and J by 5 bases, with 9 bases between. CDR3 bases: TGCGCCAGCAGCAGGGTCAAGGAGACCCAGTACTTC. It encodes CASSRVKETQYF.

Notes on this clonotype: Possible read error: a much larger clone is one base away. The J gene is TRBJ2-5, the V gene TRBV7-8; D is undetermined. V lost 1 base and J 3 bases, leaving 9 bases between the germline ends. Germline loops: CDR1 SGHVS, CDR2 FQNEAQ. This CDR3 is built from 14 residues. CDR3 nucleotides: TGTGCCAGCAGCTTAGTGGTCAACGAAGAGACCCAGTACTTC. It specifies CASSLVVNEETQYF.

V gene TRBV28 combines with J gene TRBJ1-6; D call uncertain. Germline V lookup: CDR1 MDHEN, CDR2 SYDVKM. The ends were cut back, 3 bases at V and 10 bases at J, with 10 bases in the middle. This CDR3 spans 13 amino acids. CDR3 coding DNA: TGTGCCAGCAGTTTCTTTGAGTCCTCACCCCTCCACTTT. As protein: CASSFFESSPLHF.

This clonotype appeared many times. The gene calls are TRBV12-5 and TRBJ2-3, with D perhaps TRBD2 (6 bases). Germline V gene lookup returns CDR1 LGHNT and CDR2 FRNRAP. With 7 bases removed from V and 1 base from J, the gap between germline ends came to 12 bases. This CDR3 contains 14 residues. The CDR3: CASARGERTDTQYF. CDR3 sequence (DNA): TGTGCTAGTGCCCGCGGGGAACGCACAGATACGCAGTATTTT.

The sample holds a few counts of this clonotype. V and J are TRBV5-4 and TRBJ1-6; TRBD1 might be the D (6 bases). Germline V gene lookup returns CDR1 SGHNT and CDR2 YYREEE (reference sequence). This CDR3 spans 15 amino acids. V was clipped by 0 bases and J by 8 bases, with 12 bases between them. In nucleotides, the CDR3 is TGTGCCAGCAGCTTGGAACAGGGTGGTTATTCACCCCTCCACTTT. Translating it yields CASSLEQGGYSPLHF.

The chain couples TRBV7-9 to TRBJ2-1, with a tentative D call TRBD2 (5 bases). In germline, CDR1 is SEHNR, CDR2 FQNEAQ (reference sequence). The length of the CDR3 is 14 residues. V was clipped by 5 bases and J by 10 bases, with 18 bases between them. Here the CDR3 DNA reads TGTGCCAGCAGCCCCCCCCGGGAACCACAGGAGCAGTTCTTC. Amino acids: CASSPPREPQEQFF.

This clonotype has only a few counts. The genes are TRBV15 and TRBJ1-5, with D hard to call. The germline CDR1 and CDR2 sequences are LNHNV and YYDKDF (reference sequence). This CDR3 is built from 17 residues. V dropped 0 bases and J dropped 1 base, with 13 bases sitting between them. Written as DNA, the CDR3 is TGTGCCACCAGCAGAGATTTCGGAGATACCAGCAATCAGCCCCAGCATTTT. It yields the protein CATSRDFGDTSNQPQHF.